This is a list of T cell receptor beta chains from one sample in a study of blood T cell repertoires in COVID-19. Profiled with immunoSEQ multiplex PCR; TCRdb holds only in-frame clones, not every one. The data contain under 350,000 clones, 80% to 90% of them seen just once; the ten biggest clones take up 4% to 5.5%. Sequencing used PBMCs or T cells enriched from blood (not recorded which). The origin of the receptors is a woman aged 40 to 50 with acute COVID-19. Each CDR3 is given with its conserved first and last residue. Each record gives: J gene, D gene, V gene, clone size, CDR3 length, CDR3 DNA, CDR3 protein. A D gene is named only where the DNA matches it firmly. Expanded clones are given a class, and other clones once, few, many or no size at all.

TRBJ2-1,TRBD2,TRBV7-2,-,15,TGTGCCAGCAGCCCTACTAGCGGGGGCTACAATGAGCAGTTCTTC,CASSPTSGGYNEQFF
TRBJ1-1,TRBD1,TRBV4-3,-,14,TGCGCCAGCAGCCATGGACAGGGCTACACTGAAGCTTTCTTT,CASSHGQGYTEAFF
TRBJ2-7,TRBD2,TRBV6-5,-,15,TGTGCCAGCAGCCGGAGCGGGAGGGCCCCCTACGAGCAGTACTTC,CASSRSGRAPYEQYF
TRBJ2-3,TRBD2,TRBV18,-,15,TGTGCCAGCTCACTTATAGCGGGGTTGCCAGATACGCAGTATTTT,CASSLIAGLPDTQYF
TRBJ2-3,-,TRBV11-3,once,14,TGTGCCAGCAGCTTAACTAGGAGCACAGATACGCAGTATTTT,CASSLTRSTDTQYF
TRBJ1-1,-,TRBV21-1,few,13,TGTGCCAACTTGGGGGGGGTATGGACTGAAGCTTTCTTT,CANLGGVWTEAFF
TRBJ2-1,TRBD1,TRBV6-5,-,14,TGTGCCAGCAGACTCTCCGGGACAGCTAATGAGCAGTTCTTC,CASRLSGTANEQFF
TRBJ1-6,TRBD1,TRBV27,few,16,TGTGCCAGCAGTTTATCCCGGGACAGGGGTAATTCACCCCTCCACTTT,CASSLSRDRGNSPLHF
TRBJ1-1,TRBD1,TRBV20-1,once,14,TGCAGTGCTAGTGGGACAGGCATGAACACTGAAGCTTTCTTT,CSASGTGMNTEAFF
TRBJ2-5,-,TRBV5-1,few,12,TGCGCCAGCAGACAGGGCCAAGAGACCCAGTACTTC,CASRQGQETQYF
TRBJ2-5,-,TRBV6-1,-,13,TGTGCCAGCAGCCCGACTAGAGGAAAGACCCAGTACTTC,CASSPTRGKTQYF
TRBJ2-6,-,TRBV18,-,16,TGTGCCAGCTCTCCCGACTCCTTCTCTGGGGCCAACGTCCTGACTTTC,CASSPDSFSGANVLTF
TRBJ2-1,TRBD1,TRBV6-4,once,15,TGTGCCAGCAGTGAGGGGACAGGGGGCAAAAATGAGCAGTTCTTC,CASSEGTGGKNEQFF
TRBJ2-7,-,TRBV5-1,-,14,TGCGCCAGCAGCTTGGAGGGACATGCCTACGAGCAGTACTTC,CASSLEGHAYEQYF
TRBJ1-2,TRBD1,TRBV7-9,-,13,TGTGCCAGCAGCTTAGGCCCGGGACAGGTCTACACCTTC,CASSLGPGQVYTF
TRBJ2-2,-,TRBV9,once,12,TGTGCCAGCAGCAGAGTCCCCGGGGAGCTGTTTTTT,CASSRVPGELFF
TRBJ2-7,-,TRBV4-2,-,13,TGTGCCAGCAGCCATAATCCCTTTTACGAGCAGTACTTC,CASSHNPFYEQYF
TRBJ2-3,TRBD2,TRBV6-2/TRBV6-3,-,18,TGTGCCAGCAGTTACCCCCCCTGGACTAGCCGGGGGTTCGATACGCAGTATTTT,CASSYPPWTSRGFDTQYF
TRBJ1-3,TRBD1,TRBV18,once,14,TGTGCCAGCTCATCCGACAGGGCTGGAAACACCATATATTTT,CASSSDRAGNTIYF
TRBJ1-6,TRBD1,TRBV6-1,-,16,TGTGCCAGCAGTGCCCTAAGACAGGGCAATAATTCACCCCTCCACTTT,CASSALRQGNNSPLHF
TRBJ1-1,-,TRBV19,-,15,TGTGCCAGCACCATTCACAGGGTAATGAACACTGAAGCTTTCTTT,CASTIHRVMNTEAFF
TRBJ2-3,-,TRBV28,-,14,TGTGCCAGCATCCCTTCAGGGGGGCCAAATACGCAGTATTTT,CASIPSGGPNTQYF
TRBJ2-5,TRBD2,TRBV10-3,-,15,TGTGCCATCAGCGGGGGGAGCGGCATTCAAGAGACCCAGTACTTC,CAISGGSGIQETQYF
TRBJ1-1,TRBD1,TRBV7-2,once,14,TGTGCCAGCAGCTCGCGACAGGGAATCACTGAAGCTTTCTTT,CASSSRQGITEAFF
TRBJ1-2,TRBD1,TRBV5-1,-,14,TGCGCCAGCAGCTTGGACAGGGGAAGCGATGGCTACACCTTC,CASSLDRGSDGYTF
TRBJ2-1,TRBD2,TRBV7-2,-,16,TGTGCCAGCAGCTTGGGTTTAGCGGGGGGAATCGATGAGCAGTTCTTC,CASSLGLAGGIDEQFF
TRBJ1-2,-,TRBV28,once,13,TGTGCCAGCAGTTTCCCCAGGGGAAGGAGCTACACCTTC,CASSFPRGRSYTF
TRBJ1-2,-,TRBV5-8,-,12,TGTGCCAGCAGCCTCGAGGGATATGGCTACACCTTC,CASSLEGYGYTF
TRBJ1-4,-,TRBV15,-,15,TGTGCCACCAGCAGAGATGGAGGGGATAATGAAAAACTGTTTTTT,CATSRDGGDNEKLFF
TRBJ1-2,TRBD1,TRBV7-2,-,13,TGTGCCAGCAGCCGGACAGGGTCCCATGGCTACACCTTC,CASSRTGSHGYTF
TRBJ2-2,-,TRBV7-6,-,15,TGTGCCAGCAGCTTGGGGGACTCCTACACCGGGGAGCTGTTTTTT,CASSLGDSYTGELFF
TRBJ1-1,-,TRBV2,-,14,TGTGCCAGCAGTGAAGTCGGGAGGACCGTCCCTGCTTTCTTT,CASSEVGRTVPAFF
TRBJ1-5,-,TRBV29-1,-,15,TGCAGCGTTGAAGGAGGGTACAGGGTAGATCAGCCCCAGCATTTT,CSVEGGYRVDQPQHF
TRBJ2-3,TRBD2,TRBV24-1,-,13,TGTGCCACCAGGCGGGAGATCACAGATACGCAGTATTTT,CATRREITDTQYF
TRBJ1-1,-,TRBV7-9,-,14,TGTGCCAGCAGTCCCCCGATTCTCCTAGATGAAGCTTTCTTT,CASSPPILLDEAFF
TRBJ1-2,-,TRBV7-2,-,12,TGTGCCAGCAGCCGGGGGATGTATGGCTACACCTTC,CASSRGMYGYTF
TRBJ1-2,-,TRBV6-2/TRBV6-3,-,10,TGTGCCAGCAGTTACTTAACTTGGACCTTC,CASSYLTWTF
TRBJ1-6,-,TRBV5-6,once,17,TGTGCCAGCAGCTTGCGAATGGTGGCCTCCTATAATTCACCCCTCCACTTT,CASSLRMVASYNSPLHF
TRBJ2-7,TRBD1,TRBV19,-,15,TGTGCCAGTAGTACCTCGACAGGGGGGCCCGGCGAGCAGTACTTC,CASSTSTGGPGEQYF
TRBJ2-2,-,TRBV7-3,-,13,TGTGCCAGCAGCTCTGGACAAAACGGGGAGCTGTTTTTT,CASSSGQNGELFF